One sample yielded the 6 T cell receptor beta chains listed below, sequenced in a study of cytomegalovirus exposure and HLA in healthy donors. Generated by immunoSEQ multiplex PCR, the TCRdb table keeps only in-frame clones and is missing some. There are more than 250,000 clones in the sample; about 90% occur only once, and approximately 3.1% lies in the top ten. Sequenced input: PBMCs. The receptors originated from a woman aged 30 to 39 in good health and CMV-seronegative.

The chain joins TRBV6-1 to TRBJ1-3; a weak D match, TRBD1 (5 bases). Trimming stripped 4 bases from V and 0 bases from J, with 7 bases between. Germline CDR1 MNHNS, CDR2 SASEGT. This CDR3 is 14 amino acids long. Here the CDR3 DNA reads TGTGCCAGCAGTGCTAGGGGCTCTGGAAACACCATATATTTT. Translated: CASSARGSGNTIYF.

This chain uses TRBV29-1 with TRBJ2-7; D assignment may be TRBD1 or TRBD2 (5 bases each). V was pared by 5 bases and J by 6 bases, with 20 bases between. The CDR3 is 14 amino acids. Looked up from germline, CDR1 is SQVTM and CDR2 is ANQGSEA. The CDR3 coding sequence is TGCAGCGTTCTCTCCGGGACGGGCCCCGGCGAGCAGTACTTC. Translated, it gives CSVLSGTGPGEQYF.

The V call is TRBV28, the J call TRBJ2-7, with 9 nucleotides matching TRBD1. The ends lost 2 bases at V and 0 bases at J; junction bases unmatched: 2. CDR1 is MDHEN and CDR2 is SYDVKM in the germline V gene. The CDR3 has 15 residues. DNA of the CDR3: TGTGCCAGCAGTTTAATGGACAGGGGCTCCTACGAGCAGTACTTC. Translation: CASSLMDRGSYEQYF.

This clone is a singleton in its sample. V and J are TRBV4-3 and TRBJ1-4; D gene ambiguous. The CDR3 has 17 residues. CDR1 is LGHNA and CDR2 is YSLEER in the germline V gene. Deletions cut 0 bases from V and 6 bases from J, with 17 bases between. In DNA, the CDR3 is TGCGCCAGCAGCCAAGACAAAGACGGTAACCAGCATGAAAAACTGTTTTTT. It yields the protein CASSQDKDGNQHEKLFF.

This clone has a single count. V is TRBV7-9 and J is TRBJ2-7; 7 nucleotides line up with TRBD2. The germline gives CDR1 SEHNR, CDR2 FQNEAQ (reference sequence). The V and J ends lost 3 bases and 7 bases, in that order; junction bases with no gene match: 18. This CDR3 comprises 17 residues. The CDR3 DNA is TGTGCCAGCAGCTTGGAAAAGGGTGCGGGAGTCTTTTGGGAGCAGTACTTC. Its protein product is CASSLEKGAGVFWEQYF.

V gene TRBV6-5 combines with J gene TRBJ1-1; the D is unclear. Between the trimmed V and J ends, which lost 6 bases and 10 bases, there was a span of 15 bases. The CDR3 sequence is 12 residues long. CDR1 MNHEY and CDR2 SVGAGI come from the germline V gene. The CDR3 protein is CASRLGAQRAFF. CDR3 DNA sequence: TGTGCCAGCAGACTCGGCGCCCAGAGAGCTTTCTTT.